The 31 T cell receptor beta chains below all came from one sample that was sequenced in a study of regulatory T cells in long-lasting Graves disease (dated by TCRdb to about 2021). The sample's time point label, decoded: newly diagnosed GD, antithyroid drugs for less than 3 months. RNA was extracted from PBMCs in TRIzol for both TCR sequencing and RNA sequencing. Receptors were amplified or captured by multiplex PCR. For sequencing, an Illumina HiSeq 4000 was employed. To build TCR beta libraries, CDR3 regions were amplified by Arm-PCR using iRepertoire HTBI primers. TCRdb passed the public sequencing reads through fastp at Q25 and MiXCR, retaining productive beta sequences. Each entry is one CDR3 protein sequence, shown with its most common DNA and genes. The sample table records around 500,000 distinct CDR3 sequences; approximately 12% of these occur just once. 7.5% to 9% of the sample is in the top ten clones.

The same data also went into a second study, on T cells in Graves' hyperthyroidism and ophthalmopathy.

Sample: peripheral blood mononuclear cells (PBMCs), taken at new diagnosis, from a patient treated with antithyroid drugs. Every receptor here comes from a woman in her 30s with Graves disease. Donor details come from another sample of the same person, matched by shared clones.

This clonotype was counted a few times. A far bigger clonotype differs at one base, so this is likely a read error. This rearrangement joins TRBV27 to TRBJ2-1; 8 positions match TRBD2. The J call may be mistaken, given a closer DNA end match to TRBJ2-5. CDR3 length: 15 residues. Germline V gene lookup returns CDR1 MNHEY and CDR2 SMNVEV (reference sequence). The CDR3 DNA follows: TGTGCCAGCAGCGACCGGGACGGGAGGGAAGAGACCCAGTACTTC. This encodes CASSDRDGREETQYF.

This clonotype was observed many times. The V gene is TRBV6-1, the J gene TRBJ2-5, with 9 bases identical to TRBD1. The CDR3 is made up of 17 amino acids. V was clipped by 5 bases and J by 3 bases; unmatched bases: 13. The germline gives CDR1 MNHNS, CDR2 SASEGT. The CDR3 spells CASSNHPGQGIKETQYF. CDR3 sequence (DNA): TGTGCCAGCAGTAATCATCCGGGACAGGGAATAAAAGAGACCCAGTACTTC.

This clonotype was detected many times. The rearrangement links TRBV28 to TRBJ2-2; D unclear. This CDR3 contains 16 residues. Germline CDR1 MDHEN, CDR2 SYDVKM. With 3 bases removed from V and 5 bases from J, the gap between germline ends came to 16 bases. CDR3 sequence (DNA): TGTGCCAGCAGTTTTCTGAATGGTGCGGCAACCGGGGAGCTGTTTTTT. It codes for CASSFLNGAATGELFF.

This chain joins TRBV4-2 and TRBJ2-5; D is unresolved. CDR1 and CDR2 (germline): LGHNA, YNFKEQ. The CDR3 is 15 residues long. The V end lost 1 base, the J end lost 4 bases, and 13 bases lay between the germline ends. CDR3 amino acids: CASSQGAAVGETQYF. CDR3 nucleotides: TGTGCCAGCAGCCAAGGTGCCGCGGTCGGAGAGACCCAGTACTTC.

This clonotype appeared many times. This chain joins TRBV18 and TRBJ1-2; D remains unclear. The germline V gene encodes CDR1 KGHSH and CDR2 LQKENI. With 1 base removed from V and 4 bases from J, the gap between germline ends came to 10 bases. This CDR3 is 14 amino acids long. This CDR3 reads CASSPRGISYGYTF. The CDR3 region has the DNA TGTGCCAGCTCACCACGAGGGATTTCCTATGGCTACACCTTC.

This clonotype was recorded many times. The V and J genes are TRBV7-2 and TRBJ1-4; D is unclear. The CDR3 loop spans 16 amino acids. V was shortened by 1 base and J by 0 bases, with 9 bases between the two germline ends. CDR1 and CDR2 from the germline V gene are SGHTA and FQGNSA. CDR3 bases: TGTGCCAGCAGCTTAGGGACGAGAGCAACTAATGAAAAACTGTTTTTT. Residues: CASSLGTRATNEKLFF.

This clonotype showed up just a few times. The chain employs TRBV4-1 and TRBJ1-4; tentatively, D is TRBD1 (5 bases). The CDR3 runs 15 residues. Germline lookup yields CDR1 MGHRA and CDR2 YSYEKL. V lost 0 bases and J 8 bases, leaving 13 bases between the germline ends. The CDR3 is CASSQDSGGSEKLFF. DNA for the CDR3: TGCGCCAGCAGCCAAGATTCGGGGGGGTCCGAAAAACTGTTTTTT.

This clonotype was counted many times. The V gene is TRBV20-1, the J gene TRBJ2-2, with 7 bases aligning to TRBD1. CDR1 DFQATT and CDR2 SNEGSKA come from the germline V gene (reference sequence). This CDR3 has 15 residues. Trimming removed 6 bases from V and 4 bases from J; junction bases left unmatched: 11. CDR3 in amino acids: CSALRDRVSTGELFF. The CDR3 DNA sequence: TGCAGTGCCCTCCGAGACAGGGTCAGCACCGGGGAGCTGTTTTTT.

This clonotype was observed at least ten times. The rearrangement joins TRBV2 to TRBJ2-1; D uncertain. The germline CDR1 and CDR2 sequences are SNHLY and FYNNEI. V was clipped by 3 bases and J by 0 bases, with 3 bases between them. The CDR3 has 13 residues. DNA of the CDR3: TGTGCCAGCAGTGATGGCTCCTACAATGAGCAGTTCTTC. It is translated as CASSDGSYNEQFF.

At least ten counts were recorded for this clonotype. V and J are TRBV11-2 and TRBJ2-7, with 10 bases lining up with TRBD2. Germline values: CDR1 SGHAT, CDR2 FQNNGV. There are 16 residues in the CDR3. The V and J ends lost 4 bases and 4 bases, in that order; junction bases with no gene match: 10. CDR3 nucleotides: TGTGCCAGCAGCTCACTTAGCGGGAGGACATGGTACGAGCAGTACTTC. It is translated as CASSSLSGRTWYEQYF.

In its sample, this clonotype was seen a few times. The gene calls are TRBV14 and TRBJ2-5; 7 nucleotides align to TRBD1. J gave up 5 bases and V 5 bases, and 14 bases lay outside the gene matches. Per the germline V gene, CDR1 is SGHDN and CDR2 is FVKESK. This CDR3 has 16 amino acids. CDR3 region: CASSSTHRDSWETQYF. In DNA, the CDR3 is TGTGCCAGCAGCTCCACGCACCGGGACAGTTGGGAGACCCAGTACTTC.

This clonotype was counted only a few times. The CDR3 protein is CSAKEGGRVYNEQFF. CDR3 DNA sequence: TGCAGTGCCAAGGAAGGGGGACGGGTATACAATGAGCAGTTCTTC. The chain is built from TRBV20-1 and TRBJ2-1; possibly TRBD1 for D (6 bases). The CDR3 sequence is 15 residues long. Germline assignment: CDR1 DFQATT and CDR2 SNEGSKA (reference sequence). Deletions cut 6 bases from V and 4 bases from J, with 19 bases between.

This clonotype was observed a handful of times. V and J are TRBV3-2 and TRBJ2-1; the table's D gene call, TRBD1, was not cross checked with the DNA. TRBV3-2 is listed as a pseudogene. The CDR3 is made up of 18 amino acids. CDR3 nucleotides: TGTGCCAGCAGCCAATTCCGGGAGAGATTTATTAGCTACAATGAGCAGTTCTTC. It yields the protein CASSQFRERFISYNEQFF.

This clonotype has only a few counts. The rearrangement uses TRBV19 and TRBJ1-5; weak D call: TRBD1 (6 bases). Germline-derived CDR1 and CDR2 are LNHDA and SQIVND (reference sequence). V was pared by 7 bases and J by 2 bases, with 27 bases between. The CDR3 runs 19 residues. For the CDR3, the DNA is TGTGCCAGTAACCCGGACAGCGAACTATGGCAGTGGGGCAATCAGCCCCAGCATTTT. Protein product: CASNPDSELWQWGNQPQHF.

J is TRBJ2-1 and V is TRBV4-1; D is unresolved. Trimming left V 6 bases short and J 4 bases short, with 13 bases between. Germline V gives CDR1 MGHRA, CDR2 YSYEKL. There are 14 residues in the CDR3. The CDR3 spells CASRRIAAYNEQFF. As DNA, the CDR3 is TGCGCCAGCAGGAGGATCGCAGCATACAATGAGCAGTTCTTC.

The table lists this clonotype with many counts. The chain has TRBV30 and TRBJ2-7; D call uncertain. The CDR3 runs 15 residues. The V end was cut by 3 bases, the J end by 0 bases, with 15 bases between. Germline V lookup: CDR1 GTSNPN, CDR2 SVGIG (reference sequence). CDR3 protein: CAWSYPTKDSYEQYF. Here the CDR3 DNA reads TGTGCCTGGAGCTACCCGACGAAGGACTCCTACGAGCAGTACTTC.

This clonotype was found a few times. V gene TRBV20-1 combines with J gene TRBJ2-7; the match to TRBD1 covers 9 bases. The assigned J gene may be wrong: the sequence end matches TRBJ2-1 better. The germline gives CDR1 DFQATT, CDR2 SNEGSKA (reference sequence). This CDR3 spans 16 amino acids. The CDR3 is CSVVARPGTGKYEQFF. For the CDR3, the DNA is TGCAGTGTAGTCGCACGACCCGGGACAGGGAAATACGAGCAGTTCTTC.

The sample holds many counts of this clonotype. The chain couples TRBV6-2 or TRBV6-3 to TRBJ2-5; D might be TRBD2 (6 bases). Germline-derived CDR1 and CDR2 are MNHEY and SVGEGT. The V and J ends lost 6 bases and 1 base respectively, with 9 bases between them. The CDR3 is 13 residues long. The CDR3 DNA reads TGTGCCAGCAGGGGAGGCGGCCAAGAGACCCAGTACTTC. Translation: CASRGGGQETQYF.

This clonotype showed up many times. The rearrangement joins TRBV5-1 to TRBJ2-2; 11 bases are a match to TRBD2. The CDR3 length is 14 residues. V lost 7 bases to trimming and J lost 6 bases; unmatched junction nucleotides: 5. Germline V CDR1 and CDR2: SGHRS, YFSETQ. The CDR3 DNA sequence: TGCGCCAGCGGAAGGACTAGCGGGCCCGGGGAGCTGTTTTTT. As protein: CASGRTSGPGELFF. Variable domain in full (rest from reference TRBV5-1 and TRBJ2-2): KAGVTQTPRYLIKTRGQQVTLSCSPISGHRSVSWYQQTPGQGLQFLFEYFSETQRNKGNFPGRFSGRQFSNSRSEMNVSTLELGDSALYLCASGRTSGPGELFFGEGSRLTVL.

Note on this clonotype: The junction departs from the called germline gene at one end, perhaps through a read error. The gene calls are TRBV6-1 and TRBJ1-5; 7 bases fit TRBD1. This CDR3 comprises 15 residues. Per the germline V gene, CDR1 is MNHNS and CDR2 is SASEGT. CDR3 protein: CASASYRGSNQAQHF. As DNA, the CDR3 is TGTGCCAGCGCCTCCTACAGGGGTAGCAATCAGGCCCAGCATTTT.

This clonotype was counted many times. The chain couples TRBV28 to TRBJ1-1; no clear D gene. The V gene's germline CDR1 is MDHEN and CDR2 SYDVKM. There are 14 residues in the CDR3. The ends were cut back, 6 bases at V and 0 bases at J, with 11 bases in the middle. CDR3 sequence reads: CASSLRAMNTEAFF. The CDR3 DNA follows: TGTGCCAGCAGCTTACGGGCTATGAACACTGAAGCTTTCTTT.

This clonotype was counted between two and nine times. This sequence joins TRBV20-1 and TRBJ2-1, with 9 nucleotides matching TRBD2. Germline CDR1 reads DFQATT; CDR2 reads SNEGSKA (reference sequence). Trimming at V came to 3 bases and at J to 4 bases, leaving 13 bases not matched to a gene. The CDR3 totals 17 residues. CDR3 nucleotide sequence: TGCAGTGCTAGCTCCCTAGTAGGAGCGGGAGGTTACAATGAGCAGTTCTTC. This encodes CSASSLVGAGGYNEQFF.

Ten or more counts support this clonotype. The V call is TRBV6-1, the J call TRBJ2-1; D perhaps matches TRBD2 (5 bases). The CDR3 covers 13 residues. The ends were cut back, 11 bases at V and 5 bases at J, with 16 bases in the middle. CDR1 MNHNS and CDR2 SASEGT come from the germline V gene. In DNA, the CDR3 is TGTGCCGCCCGGCAGTCCGGGGACAATGAGCAGTTCTTC. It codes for CAARQSGDNEQFF.

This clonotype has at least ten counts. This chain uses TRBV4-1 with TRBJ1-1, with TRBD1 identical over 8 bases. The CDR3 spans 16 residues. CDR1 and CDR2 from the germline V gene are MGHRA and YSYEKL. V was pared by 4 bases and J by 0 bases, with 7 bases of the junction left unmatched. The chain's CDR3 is CASSPIRQGLNTEAFF. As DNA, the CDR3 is TGCGCCAGCAGCCCAATTAGACAGGGGTTGAACACTGAAGCTTTCTTT.

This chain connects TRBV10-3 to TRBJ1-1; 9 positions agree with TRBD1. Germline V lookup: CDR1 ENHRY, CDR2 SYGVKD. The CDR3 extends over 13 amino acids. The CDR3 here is CVSHRGRGTEAFF. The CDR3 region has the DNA TGTGTCAGCCACAGGGGGCGAGGCACTGAAGCTTTCTTT.

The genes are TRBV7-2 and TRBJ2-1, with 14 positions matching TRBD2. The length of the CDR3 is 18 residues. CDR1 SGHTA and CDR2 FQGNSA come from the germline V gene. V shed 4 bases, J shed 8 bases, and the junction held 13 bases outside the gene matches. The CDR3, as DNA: TGTGCCAGCAGCTCGTACGGGACTAGCGGGAGATCCCCCGATGAGCAGTTCTTC. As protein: CASSSYGTSGRSPDEQFF.

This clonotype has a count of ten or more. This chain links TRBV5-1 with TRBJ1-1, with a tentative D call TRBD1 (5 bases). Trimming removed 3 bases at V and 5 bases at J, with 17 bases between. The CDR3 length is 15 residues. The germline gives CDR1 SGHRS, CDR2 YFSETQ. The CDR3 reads CASSSFTGAETEAFF. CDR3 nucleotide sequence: TGCGCCAGCAGCTCCTTTACAGGTGCTGAGACTGAAGCTTTCTTT.

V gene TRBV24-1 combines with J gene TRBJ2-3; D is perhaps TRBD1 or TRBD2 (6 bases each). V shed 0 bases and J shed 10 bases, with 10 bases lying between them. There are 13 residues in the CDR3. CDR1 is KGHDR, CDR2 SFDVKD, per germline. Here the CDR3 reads CATSDLTGGAQYF. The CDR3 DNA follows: TGTGCCACCAGTGATTTGACCGGGGGCGCGCAGTATTTT.

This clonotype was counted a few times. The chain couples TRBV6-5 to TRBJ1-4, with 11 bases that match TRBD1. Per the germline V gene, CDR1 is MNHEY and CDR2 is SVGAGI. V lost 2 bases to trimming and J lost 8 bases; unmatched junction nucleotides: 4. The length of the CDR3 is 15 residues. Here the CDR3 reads CASSYQGQGGEKLFF. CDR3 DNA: TGTGCCAGCAGTTACCAGGGACAGGGGGGCGAAAAACTGTTTTTT.

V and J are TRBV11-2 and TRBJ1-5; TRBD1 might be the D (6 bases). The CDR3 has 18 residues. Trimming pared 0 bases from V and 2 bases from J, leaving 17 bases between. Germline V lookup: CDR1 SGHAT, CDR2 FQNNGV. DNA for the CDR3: TGTGCCAGCAGCTTAGATCCCCCGACAGGAGGTGGCAATCAGCCCCAGCATTTT. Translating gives CASSLDPPTGGGNQPQHF. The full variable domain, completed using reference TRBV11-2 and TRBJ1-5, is EAGVAQSPRYKIIEKRQSVAFWCNPISGHATLYWYQQILGQGPKLLIQFQNNGVVDDSQLPKDRFSAERLKGVDSTLKIQPAKLEDSAVYLCASSLDPPTGGGNQPQHFGDGTRLSIL.

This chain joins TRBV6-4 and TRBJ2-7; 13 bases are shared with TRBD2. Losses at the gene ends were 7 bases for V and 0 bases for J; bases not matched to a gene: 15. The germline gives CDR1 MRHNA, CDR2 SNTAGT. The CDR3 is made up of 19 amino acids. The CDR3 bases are TGTGCCAGCAACAGCACTAGCGGGAGGGCCCGAGAAGTCTCCTACGAGCAGTACTTC. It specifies CASNSTSGRAREVSYEQYF.